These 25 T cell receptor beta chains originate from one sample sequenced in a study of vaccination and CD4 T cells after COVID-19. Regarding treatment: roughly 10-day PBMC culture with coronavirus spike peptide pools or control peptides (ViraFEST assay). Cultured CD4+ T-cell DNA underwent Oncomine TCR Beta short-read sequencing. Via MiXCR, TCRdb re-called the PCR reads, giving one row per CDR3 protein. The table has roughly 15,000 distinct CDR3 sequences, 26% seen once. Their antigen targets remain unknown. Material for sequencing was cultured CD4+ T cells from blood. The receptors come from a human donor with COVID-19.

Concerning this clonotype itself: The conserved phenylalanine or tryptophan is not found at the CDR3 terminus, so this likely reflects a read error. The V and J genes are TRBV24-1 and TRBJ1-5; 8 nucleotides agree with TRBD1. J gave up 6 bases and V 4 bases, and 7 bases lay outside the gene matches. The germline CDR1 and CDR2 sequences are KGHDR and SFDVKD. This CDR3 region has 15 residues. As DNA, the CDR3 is TGTGCCACCAGTGAGTGGGACAGGACGTCTCAGCCCCAGCATTAT. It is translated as CATSEWDRTSQPQHY.

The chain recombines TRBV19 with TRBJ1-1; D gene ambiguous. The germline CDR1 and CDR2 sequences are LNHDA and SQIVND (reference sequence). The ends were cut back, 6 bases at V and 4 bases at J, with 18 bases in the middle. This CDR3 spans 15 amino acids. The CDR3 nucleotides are TGTGCCAGTAGCAGATTCGGTATCGGCGGCACTGAAGCTTTCTTT. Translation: CASSRFGIGGTEAFF. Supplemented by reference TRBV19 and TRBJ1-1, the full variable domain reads DGGITQSPKYLFRKEGQNVTLSCEQNLNHDAMYWYRQDPGQGLRLIYYSQIVNDFQKGDIAEGYSVSREKKESFPLTVTSAQKNPTAFYLCASSRFGIGGTEAFFGQGTRLTVV.

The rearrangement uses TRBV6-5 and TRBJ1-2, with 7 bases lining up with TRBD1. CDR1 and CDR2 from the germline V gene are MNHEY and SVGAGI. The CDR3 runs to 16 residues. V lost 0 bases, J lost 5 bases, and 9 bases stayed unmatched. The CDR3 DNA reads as TGTGCCAGCAGTTACTCTCTCGGACAGGCCCCATATGGCTACACCTTC. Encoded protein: CASSYSLGQAPYGYTF.

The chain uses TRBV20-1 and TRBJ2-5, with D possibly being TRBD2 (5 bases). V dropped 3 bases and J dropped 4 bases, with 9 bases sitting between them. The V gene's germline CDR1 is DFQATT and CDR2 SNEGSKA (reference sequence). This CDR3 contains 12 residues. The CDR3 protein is CSASTSGETQYF. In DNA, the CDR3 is TGCAGTGCTAGTACGAGCGGAGAGACCCAGTACTTC.

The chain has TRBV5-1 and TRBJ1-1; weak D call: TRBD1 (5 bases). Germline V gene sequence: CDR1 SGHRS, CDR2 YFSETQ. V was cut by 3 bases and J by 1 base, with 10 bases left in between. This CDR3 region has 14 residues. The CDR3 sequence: CASSSPGQNTEAFF. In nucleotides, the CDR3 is TGCGCCAGCAGCTCGCCAGGACAGAACACTGAAGCTTTCTTT.

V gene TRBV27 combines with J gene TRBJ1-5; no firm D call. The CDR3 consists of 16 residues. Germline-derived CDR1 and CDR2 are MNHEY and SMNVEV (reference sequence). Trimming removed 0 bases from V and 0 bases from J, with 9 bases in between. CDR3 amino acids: CASSLSLGNSNQPQHF. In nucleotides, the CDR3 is TGTGCCAGCAGTTTATCATTAGGAAATAGCAATCAGCCCCAGCATTTT.

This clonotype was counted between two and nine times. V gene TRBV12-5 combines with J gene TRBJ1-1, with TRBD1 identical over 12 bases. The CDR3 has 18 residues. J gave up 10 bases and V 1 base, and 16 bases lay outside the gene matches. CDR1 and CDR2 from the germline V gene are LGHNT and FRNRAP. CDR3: CASGLAGTGGLALGRAFF. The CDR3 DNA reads TGTGCTAGTGGTTTGGCCGGGACAGGGGGCCTGGCCCTGGGGAGAGCTTTCTTT.

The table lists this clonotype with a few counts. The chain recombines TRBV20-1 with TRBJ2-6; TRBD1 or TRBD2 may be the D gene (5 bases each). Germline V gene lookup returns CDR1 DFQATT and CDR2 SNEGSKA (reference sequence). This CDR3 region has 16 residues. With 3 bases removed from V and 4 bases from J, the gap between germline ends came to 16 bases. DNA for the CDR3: TGCAGTGCTAGGGGACGGGAAGGAAGAGGGGCCAACGTCCTGACTTTC. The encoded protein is CSARGREGRGANVLTF.

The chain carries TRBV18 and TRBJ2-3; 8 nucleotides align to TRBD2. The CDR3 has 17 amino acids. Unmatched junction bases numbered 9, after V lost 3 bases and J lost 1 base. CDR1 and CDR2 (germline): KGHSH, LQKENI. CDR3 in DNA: TGTGCCAGCTCACCCCGCCCCGGGGGGGCTGGCACAGATACGCAGTATTTT. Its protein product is CASSPRPGGAGTDTQYF.

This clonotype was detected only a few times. The CDR3 sequence: CASRHRPTFEAFF. For the CDR3, the DNA is TGTGCCAGCAGACACAGGCCTACCTTTGAAGCTTTCTTT. The chain uses TRBV28 and TRBJ1-1; weak D call: TRBD1 (5 bases). Germline CDR1 MDHEN, CDR2 SYDVKM. This CDR3 spans 13 amino acids. The V end lost 6 bases, the J end lost 7 bases, and 15 bases lay between the germline ends.

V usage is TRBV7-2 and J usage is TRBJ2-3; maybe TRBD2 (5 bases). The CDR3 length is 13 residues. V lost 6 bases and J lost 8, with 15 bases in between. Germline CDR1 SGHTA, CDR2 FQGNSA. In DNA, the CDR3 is TGTGCCAGCAGTTTGCGCGCGGCGGGTACGCAGTATTTT. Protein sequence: CASSLRAAGTQYF.

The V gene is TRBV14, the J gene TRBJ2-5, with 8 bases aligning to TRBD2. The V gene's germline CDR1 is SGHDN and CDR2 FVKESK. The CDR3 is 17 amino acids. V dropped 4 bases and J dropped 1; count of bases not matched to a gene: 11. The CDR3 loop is CASSRIVGGGFQETQYF. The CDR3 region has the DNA TGTGCCAGCAGCCGGATCGTAGGCGGGGGGTTCCAAGAGACCCAGTACTTC.

The CDR3 is CASSLLGSLNTEAFF. The DNA for the CDR3 is TGTGCCAGCAGCTTACTCGGCAGCCTGAACACTGAAGCTTTCTTT. This chain joins TRBV7-6 and TRBJ1-1; no firm D call. The germline V gene has CDR1 SGHVS and CDR2 FNYEAQ. Trimming took 2 bases from V and 0 from J, leaving 10 bases between them. The CDR3 covers 15 residues.

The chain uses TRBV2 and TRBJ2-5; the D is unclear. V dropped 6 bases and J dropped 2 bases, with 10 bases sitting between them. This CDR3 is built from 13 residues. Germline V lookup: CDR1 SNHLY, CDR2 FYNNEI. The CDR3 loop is CASRTSFQETQYF. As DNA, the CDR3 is TGTGCCAGCAGGACCTCTTTTCAAGAGACCCAGTACTTC.

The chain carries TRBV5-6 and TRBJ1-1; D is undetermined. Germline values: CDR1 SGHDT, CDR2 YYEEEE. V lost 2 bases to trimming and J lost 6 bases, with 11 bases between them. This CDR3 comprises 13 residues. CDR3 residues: CASSFGAGPEAFF. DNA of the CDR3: TGTGCCAGCAGCTTCGGTGCAGGCCCTGAAGCTTTCTTT.

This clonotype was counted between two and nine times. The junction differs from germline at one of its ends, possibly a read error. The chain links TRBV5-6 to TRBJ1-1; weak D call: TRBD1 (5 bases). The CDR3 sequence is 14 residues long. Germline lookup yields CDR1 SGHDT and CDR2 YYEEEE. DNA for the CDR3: TGTGCCAGCAGCTGGACGGCAGGGAACCCTGAAGCTTTCTTT. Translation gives CASSWTAGNPEAFF.

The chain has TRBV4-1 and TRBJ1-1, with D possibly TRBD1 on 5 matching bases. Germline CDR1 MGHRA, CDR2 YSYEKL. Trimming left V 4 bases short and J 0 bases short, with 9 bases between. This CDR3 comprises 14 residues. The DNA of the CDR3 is TGCGCCAGCAGCCGATCGACAGTGAACACTGAAGCTTTCTTT. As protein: CASSRSTVNTEAFF.

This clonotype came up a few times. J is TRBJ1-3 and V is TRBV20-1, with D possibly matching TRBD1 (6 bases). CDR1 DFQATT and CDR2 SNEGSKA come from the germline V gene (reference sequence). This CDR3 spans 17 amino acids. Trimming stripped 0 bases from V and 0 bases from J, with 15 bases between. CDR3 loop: CSARDQGRGDSGNTIYF. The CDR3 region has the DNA TGCAGTGCTAGAGATCAAGGCAGGGGTGACTCTGGAAACACCATATATTTT.

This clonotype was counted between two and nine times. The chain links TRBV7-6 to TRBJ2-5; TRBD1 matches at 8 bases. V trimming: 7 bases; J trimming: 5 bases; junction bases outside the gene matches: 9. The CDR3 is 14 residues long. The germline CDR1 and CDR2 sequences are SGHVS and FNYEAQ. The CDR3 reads CASTLTGAGETQYF. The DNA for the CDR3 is TGTGCCAGCACCCTGACAGGGGCAGGGGAGACCCAGTACTTC.

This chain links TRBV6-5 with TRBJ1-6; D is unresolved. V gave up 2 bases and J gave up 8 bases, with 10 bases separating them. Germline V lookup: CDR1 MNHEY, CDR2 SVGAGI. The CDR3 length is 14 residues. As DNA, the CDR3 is TGTGCCAGCAGTTACGGGCAGGATGATTCACCCCTCCACTTT. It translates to CASSYGQDDSPLHF.

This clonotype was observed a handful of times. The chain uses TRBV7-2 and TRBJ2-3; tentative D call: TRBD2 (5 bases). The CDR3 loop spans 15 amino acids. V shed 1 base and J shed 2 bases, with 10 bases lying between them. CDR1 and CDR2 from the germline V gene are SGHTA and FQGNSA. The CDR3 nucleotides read TGTGCCAGCAGCTTAGGACGGGGTTCCACAGATACGCAGTATTTT. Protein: CASSLGRGSTDTQYF.

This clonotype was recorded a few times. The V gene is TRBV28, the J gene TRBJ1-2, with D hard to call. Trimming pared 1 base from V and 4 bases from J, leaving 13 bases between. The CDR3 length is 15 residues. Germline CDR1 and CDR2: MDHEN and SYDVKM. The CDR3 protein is CASSLSLGGAYGYTF. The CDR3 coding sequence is TGTGCCAGCAGTTTATCCCTGGGAGGAGCCTATGGCTACACCTTC.

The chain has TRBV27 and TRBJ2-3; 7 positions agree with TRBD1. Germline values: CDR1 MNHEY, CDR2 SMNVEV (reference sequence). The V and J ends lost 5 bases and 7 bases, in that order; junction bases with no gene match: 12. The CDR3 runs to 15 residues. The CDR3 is CASSPPGQIMNTQYF. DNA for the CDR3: TGTGCCAGCAGTCCACCGGGACAGATAATGAATACGCAGTATTTT.

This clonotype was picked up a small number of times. Written as DNA, the CDR3 is TGCAGCACCTCAGGGGTTGTAGAGACCCAGTACTTC. Protein product: CSTSGVVETQYF. The gene calls are TRBV29-1 and TRBJ2-5; D is possibly TRBD1 (6 bases). Germline CDR1 is SQVTM and CDR2 is ANQGSEA. The CDR3 has 12 amino acids. With 8 bases removed from V and 4 bases from J, the gap between germline ends came to 14 bases. The entire variable domain, with the rest obtained from reference TRBV29-1 and TRBJ2-5, is as follows: SAVISQKPSRDICQRGTSLTIQCQVDSQVTMMFWYRQQPGQSLTLIATANQGSEATYESGFVIDKFPISRPNLTFSTLTVSNMSPEDSSIYLCSTSGVVETQYFGPGTRLLVL.

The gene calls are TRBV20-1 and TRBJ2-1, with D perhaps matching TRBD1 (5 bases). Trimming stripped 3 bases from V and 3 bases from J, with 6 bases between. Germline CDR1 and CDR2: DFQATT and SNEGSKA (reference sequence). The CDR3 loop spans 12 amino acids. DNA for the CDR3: TGCAGTGCTAGCGACAGCTACAATGAGCAGTTCTTC. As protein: CSASDSYNEQFF.